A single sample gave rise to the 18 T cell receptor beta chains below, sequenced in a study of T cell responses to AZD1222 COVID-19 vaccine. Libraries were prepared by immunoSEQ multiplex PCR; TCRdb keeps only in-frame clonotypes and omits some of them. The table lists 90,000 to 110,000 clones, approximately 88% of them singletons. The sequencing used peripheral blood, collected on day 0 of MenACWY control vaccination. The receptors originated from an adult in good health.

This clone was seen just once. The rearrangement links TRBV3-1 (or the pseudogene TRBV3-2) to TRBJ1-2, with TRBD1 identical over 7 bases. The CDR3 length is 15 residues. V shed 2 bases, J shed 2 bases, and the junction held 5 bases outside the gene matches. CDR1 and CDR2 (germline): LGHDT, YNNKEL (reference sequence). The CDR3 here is CASSQTPTGNYGYTF. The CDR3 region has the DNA TGTGCCAGCAGCCAAACCCCGACAGGGAACTATGGCTACACCTTC.

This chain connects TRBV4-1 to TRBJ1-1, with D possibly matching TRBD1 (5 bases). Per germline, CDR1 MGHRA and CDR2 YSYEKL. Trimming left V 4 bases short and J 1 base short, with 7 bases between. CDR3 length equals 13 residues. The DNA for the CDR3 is TGCGCCAGCAGCCCCACAGGGAACACTGAAGCTTTCTTT. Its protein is CASSPTGNTEAFF.

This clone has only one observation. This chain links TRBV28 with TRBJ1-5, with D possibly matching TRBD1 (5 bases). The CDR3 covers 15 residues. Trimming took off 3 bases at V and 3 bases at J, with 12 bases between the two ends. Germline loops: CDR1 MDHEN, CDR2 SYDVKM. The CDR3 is CASSFRTKINQPQHF. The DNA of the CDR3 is TGTGCCAGCAGTTTCCGGACAAAGATCAATCAGCCCCAGCATTTT. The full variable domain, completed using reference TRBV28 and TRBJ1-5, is DVKVTQSSRYLVKRTGEKVFLECVQDMDHENMFWYRQDPGLGLRLIYFSYDVKMKEKGDIPEGYSVSREKKERFSLILESASTNQTSMYLCASSFRTKINQPQHFGDGTRLSIL.

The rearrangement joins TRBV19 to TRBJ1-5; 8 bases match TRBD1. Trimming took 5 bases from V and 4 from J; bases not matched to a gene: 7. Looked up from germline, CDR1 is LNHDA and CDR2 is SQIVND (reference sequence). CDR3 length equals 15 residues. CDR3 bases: TGTGCCAGTAGTGCCGACAGGGGACGTAATCAGCCCCAGCATTTT. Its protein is CASSADRGRNQPQHF.

CDR3 DNA sequence: TGTGCCAGCAGCCCCGGCGGCAGGGGGCGGAACACTGAAGCTTTCTTT. It is translated as CASSPGGRGRNTEAFF. The genes are TRBV7-2 and TRBJ1-1; 8 nucleotides align to TRBD1. Germline V CDR1 and CDR2: SGHTA, FQGNSA. V dropped 5 bases and J dropped 1; count of bases not matched to a gene: 9. This CDR3 contains 16 residues.

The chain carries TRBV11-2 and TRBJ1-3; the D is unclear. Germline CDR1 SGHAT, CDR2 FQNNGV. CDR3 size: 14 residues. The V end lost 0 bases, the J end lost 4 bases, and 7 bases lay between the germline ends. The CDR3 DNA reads TGTGCCAGCAGCTTAGATTTGACAGGAAACACCATATATTTT. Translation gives CASSLDLTGNTIYF.

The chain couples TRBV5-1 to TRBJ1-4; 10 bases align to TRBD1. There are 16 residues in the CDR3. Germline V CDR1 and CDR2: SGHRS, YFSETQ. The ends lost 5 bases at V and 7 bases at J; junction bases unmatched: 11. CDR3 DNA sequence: TGCGCCAGCAGAGAGGGACAGGGGATTTTCGGTGAAAAACTGTTTTTT. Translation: CASREGQGIFGEKLFF.

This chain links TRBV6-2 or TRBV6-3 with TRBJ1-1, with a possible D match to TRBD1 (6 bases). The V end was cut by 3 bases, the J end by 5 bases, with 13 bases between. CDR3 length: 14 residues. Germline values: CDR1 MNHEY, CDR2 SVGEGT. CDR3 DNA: TGTGCCAGCAGTTATGGACAGCCATATACTGAAGCTTTCTTT. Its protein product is CASSYGQPYTEAFF.

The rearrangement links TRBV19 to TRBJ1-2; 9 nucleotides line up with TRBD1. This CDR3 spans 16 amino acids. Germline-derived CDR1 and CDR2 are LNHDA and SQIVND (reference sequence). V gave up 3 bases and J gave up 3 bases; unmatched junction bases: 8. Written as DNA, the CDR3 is TGTGCCAGTAGTATTATCGGGACAGGGTATCACTATGGCTACACCTTC. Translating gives CASSIIGTGYHYGYTF.

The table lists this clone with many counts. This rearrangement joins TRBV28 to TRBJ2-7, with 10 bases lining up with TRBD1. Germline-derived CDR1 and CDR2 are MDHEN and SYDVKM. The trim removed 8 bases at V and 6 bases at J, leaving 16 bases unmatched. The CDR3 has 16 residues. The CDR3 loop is CASARRGTGALGEQYF. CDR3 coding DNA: TGTGCCAGCGCCCGCCGGGGGACAGGGGCGCTCGGCGAGCAGTACTTC.

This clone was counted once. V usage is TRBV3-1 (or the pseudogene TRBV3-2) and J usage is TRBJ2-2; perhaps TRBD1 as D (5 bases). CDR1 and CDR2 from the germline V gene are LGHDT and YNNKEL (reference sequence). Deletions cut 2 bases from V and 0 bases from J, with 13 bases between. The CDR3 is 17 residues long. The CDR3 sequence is CASSQLKDTSNTGELFF. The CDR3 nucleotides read TGTGCCAGCAGCCAACTAAAGGACACTTCGAACACCGGGGAGCTGTTTTTT.

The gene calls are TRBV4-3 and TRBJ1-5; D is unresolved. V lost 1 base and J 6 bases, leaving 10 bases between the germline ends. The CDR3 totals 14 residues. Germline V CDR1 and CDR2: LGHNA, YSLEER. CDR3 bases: TGCGCCAGCAGCCAAGTCGGATACGGTCAGCCCCAGCATTTT. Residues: CASSQVGYGQPQHF.

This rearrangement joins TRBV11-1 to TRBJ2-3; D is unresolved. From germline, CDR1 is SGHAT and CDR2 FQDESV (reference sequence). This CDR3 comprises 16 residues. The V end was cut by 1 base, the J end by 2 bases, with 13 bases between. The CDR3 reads CASSLEQALYTDTQYF. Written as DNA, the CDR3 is TGTGCCAGCAGCTTAGAGCAGGCCCTCTACACAGATACGCAGTATTTT.

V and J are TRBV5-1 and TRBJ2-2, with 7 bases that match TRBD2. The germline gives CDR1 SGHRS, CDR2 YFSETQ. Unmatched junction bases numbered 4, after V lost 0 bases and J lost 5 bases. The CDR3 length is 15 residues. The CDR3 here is CASSLVSGRTGELFF. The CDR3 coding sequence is TGCGCCAGCAGCTTGGTTTCCGGGAGGACCGGGGAGCTGTTTTTT.

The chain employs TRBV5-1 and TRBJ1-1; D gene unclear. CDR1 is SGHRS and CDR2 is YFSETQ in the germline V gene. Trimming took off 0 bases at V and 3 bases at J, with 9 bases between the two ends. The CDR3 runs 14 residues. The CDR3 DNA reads TGCGCCAGCAGCTTGGACGGGTGGGACACTGAAGCTTTCTTT. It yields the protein CASSLDGWDTEAFF.

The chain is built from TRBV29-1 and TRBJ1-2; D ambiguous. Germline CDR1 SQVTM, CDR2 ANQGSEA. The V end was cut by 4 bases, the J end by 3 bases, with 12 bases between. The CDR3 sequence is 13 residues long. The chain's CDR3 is CSVAHSLDYGYTF. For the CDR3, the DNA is TGCAGCGTTGCCCACAGTTTAGACTATGGCTACACCTTC.

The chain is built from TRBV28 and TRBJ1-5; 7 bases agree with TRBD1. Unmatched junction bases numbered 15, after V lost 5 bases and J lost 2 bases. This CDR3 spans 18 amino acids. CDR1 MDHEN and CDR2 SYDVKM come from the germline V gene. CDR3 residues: CASSQPVTGPRGNQPQHF. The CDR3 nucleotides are TGTGCCAGCAGTCAACCCGTGACAGGGCCGAGGGGCAATCAGCCCCAGCATTTT.

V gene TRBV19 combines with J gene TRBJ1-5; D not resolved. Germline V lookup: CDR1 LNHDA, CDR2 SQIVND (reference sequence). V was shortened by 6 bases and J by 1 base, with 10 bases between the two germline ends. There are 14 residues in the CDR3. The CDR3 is CASSHPESNQPQHF. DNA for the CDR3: TGTGCCAGTAGCCATCCAGAAAGCAATCAGCCCCAGCATTTT.